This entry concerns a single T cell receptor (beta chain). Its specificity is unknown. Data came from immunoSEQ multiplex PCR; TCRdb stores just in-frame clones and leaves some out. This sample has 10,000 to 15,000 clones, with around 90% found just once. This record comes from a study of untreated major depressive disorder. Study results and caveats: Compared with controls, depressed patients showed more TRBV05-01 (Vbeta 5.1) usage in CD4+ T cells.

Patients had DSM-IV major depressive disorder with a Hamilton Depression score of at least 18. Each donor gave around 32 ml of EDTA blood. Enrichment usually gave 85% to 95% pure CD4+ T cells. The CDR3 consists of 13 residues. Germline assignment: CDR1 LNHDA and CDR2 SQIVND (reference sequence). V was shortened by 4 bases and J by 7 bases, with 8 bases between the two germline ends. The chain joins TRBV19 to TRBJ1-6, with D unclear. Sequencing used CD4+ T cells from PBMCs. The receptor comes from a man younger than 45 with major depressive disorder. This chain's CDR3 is CASSNQRNSPLHF. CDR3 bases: TGTGCCAGTAGTAACCAGAGAAATTCACCCCTCCACTTT.